These 20 T cell receptor beta chains originate from one sample sequenced in a study of OX40 agonist ivuxolimab in advanced cancers. Here immunoSEQ multiplex PCR was the method, and the copy in TCRdb shows in-frame clones only, minus some. The table has about 30,000 clones, about nine tenths seen once. The sequencing used CD4+ or CD8+ T cells sorted from blood, collected in a trial of the OX40 agonist ivuxolimab. The origin of the receptors is an adult with an advanced solid tumor such as melanoma, head and neck, liver or kidney cancer.

V is TRBV7-7 and J is TRBJ2-2, with 10 bases lining up with TRBD1. Germline V CDR1 and CDR2: SSHAT, FNYEAQ (reference sequence). The CDR3 contains 16 residues. V lost 5 bases, J lost 4 bases, and 7 bases stayed unmatched. The CDR3 here is CASSPGTGVVTGELFF. CDR3 DNA: TGTGCCAGCAGCCCCGGGACAGGGGTGGTCACCGGGGAGCTGTTTTTT.

This chain joins TRBV5-6 and TRBJ2-7; possible D gene TRBD1, 6 bases. Germline V lookup: CDR1 SGHDT, CDR2 YYEEEE. Trimming cost V 4 bases and J 6 bases, with 14 bases left between them. This CDR3 spans 13 amino acids. CDR3 nucleotide sequence: TGTGCCAGCAGCATACTGACAGGCCCCGAGCAGTACTTC. This encodes CASSILTGPEQYF. The full variable domain, its missing parts supplied by reference TRBV5-6 and TRBJ2-7, is DAGVTQSPTHLIKTRGQQVTLRCSPKSGHDTVSWYQQALGQGPQFIFQYYEEEERQRGNFPDRFSGHQFPNYSSELNVNALLLGDSALYLCASSILTGPEQYFGPGTRLTVT.

The chain has TRBV12-5 and TRBJ2-1; 10 bases are shared with TRBD2. The junction had 7 bases not matched to a gene; V was cut back by 0 bases and J by 8 bases. Germline assignment: CDR1 LGHNT and CDR2 FRNRAP. CDR3 size: 16 residues. The CDR3 DNA reads TGTGCTAGTGGTTTGGTAGCGGGAGGGTTTGGGGATGAGCAGTTCTTC. This translates into CASGLVAGGFGDEQFF. Full variable domain (missing parts from reference TRBV12-5 and TRBJ2-1): DARVTQTPRHKVTEMGQEVTMRCQPILGHNTVFWYRQTMMQGLELLAYFRNRAPLDDSGMPKDRFSAEMPDATLATLKIQPSEPRDSAVYFCASGLVAGGFGDEQFFGPGTRLTVL.

The chain joins TRBV5-1 to TRBJ2-2, with D uncertain. Trimming shortened V by 0 bases and J by 3 bases, and 9 bases separated the two germline ends. The CDR3 contains 15 residues. CDR1 and CDR2 (germline): SGHRS, YFSETQ. The CDR3: CASSLGWDYTGELFF. CDR3 nucleotide sequence: TGCGCCAGCAGCTTGGGGTGGGATTACACCGGGGAGCTGTTTTTT.

This rearrangement joins TRBV30 to TRBJ2-5; TRBD2 matches at 11 bases. Per germline, CDR1 GTSNPN and CDR2 SVGIG (reference sequence). This CDR3 region has 14 residues. J gave up 5 bases and V 5 bases, and 7 bases lay outside the gene matches. The CDR3 DNA reads TGTGCCTGGTATAGCGGGAGGGGTGGTGAGACCCAGTACTTC. It specifies CAWYSGRGGETQYF.

The chain recombines TRBV27 with TRBJ2-2; D might be TRBD2 (5 bases). The CDR3 has 15 amino acids. The V gene's germline CDR1 is MNHEY and CDR2 SMNVEV (reference sequence). V gave up 4 bases and J gave up 2 bases, with 11 bases separating them. As DNA, the CDR3 is TGTGCCAGCAGTTCCAGGCTAGCCAACACCGGGGAGCTGTTTTTT. The encoded protein is CASSSRLANTGELFF.

The V call is TRBV27, the J call TRBJ1-5; TRBD1 might be the D (6 bases). Germline assignment: CDR1 MNHEY and CDR2 SMNVEV (reference sequence). V gave up 2 bases and J gave up 2 bases, with 10 bases separating them. The CDR3 runs 15 residues. DNA of the CDR3: TGTGCCAGCAGTTTAGGTCCAGGGGGCAATCAGCCCCAGCATTTT. Its translation: CASSLGPGGNQPQHF.

The chain couples TRBV9 to TRBJ2-5; 9 positions agree with TRBD2. The germline V gene encodes CDR1 SGDLS and CDR2 YYNGEE. V gave up 3 bases and J gave up 3 bases; unmatched junction bases: 3. This CDR3 contains 14 residues. For the CDR3, the DNA is TGTGCCAGCAGCGGGCGACTAGCGGAAGAGACCCAGTACTTC. It translates to CASSGRLAEETQYF.

The V and J genes are TRBV2 and TRBJ2-3; TRBD2 agrees at 7 bases. The CDR3 is made up of 13 amino acids. Germline V gene lookup returns CDR1 SNHLY and CDR2 FYNNEI. Trimming took 0 bases from V and 13 from J; bases not matched to a gene: 7. Here the CDR3 DNA reads TGTGCCAGCAGTGAAGCCTTCGAGCGGGATGAGTATTTT. Amino acid sequence: CASSEAFERDEYF.

By share, this clone counts as medium-sized (0.01 to 0.1%). The chain joins TRBV7-9 to TRBJ1-1, with 7 bases identical to TRBD1. The CDR3 is made up of 13 amino acids. The ends lost 6 bases at V and 7 bases at J; junction bases unmatched: 8. Germline V gives CDR1 SEHNR, CDR2 FQNEAQ (reference sequence). The CDR3 loop is CASSSQGINEAFF. DNA for the CDR3: TGTGCCAGCAGTTCACAGGGGATCAATGAAGCTTTCTTT.

The V gene is TRBV7-9, the J gene TRBJ2-1; 7 nucleotides line up with TRBD2. V trimming: 5 bases; J trimming: 7 bases; junction bases outside the gene matches: 14. Per germline, CDR1 SEHNR and CDR2 FQNEAQ (reference sequence). CDR3 length: 16 residues. CDR3: CASSPTGTTISNEQFF. The CDR3, as DNA: TGTGCCAGCAGCCCGACCGGGACTACCATTTCGAATGAGCAGTTCTTC.

The V gene is TRBV4-1, the J gene TRBJ2-7; 10 bases line up with TRBD2. V was pared by 4 bases and J by 4 bases, with 7 bases of the junction left unmatched. CDR3 length: 15 amino acids. Germline CDR1 reads MGHRA; CDR2 reads YSYEKL. The CDR3 is CASSPQAGGPYEQYF. CDR3 in DNA: TGCGCCAGCAGCCCCCAAGCGGGAGGGCCATACGAGCAGTACTTC.

The chain links TRBV11-2 to TRBJ2-7; TRBD2 aligns across 12 bases. The CDR3 runs to 19 residues. Germline V lookup: CDR1 SGHAT, CDR2 FQNNGV. J lost 0 bases, V lost 0 bases, and 9 bases had no gene match. The DNA of the CDR3 is TGTGCCAGCAGCTTAGATCCAGCTAGCGGGAGGGCCCTCTCCTACGAGCAGTACTTC. It yields the protein CASSLDPASGRALSYEQYF. The full variable domain, its missing parts supplied by reference TRBV11-2 and TRBJ2-7, is EAGVAQSPRYKIIEKRQSVAFWCNPISGHATLYWYQQILGQGPKLLIQFQNNGVVDDSQLPKDRFSAERLKGVDSTLKIQPAKLEDSAVYLCASSLDPASGRALSYEQYFGPGTRLTVT.

This sequence joins TRBV11-2 and TRBJ2-1, with TRBD2 matching 12 bases. In germline, CDR1 is SGHAT, CDR2 FQNNGV. Germline trimming cut 5 bases from V and 6 bases from J; bases unmatched to any gene: 2. The CDR3 is made up of 14 amino acids. In DNA form, the CDR3 reads TGTGCCAGCAGCGAGGGACTAGCGGGCAATGAGCAGTTCTTC. Its translation: CASSEGLAGNEQFF. The full variable domain, in which reference TRBV11-2 and TRBJ2-1 provide the parts outside the CDR3, is EAGVAQSPRYKIIEKRQSVAFWCNPISGHATLYWYQQILGQGPKLLIQFQNNGVVDDSQLPKDRFSAERLKGVDSTLKIQPAKLEDSAVYLCASSEGLAGNEQFFGPGTRLTVL.

The chain has TRBV9 and TRBJ2-7; TRBD1 is a possible D gene (6 bases). The germline CDR1 and CDR2 sequences are SGDLS and YYNGEE. Trimming removed 3 bases from V and 7 bases from J, with 14 bases in between. The CDR3 runs 13 residues. The CDR3 coding sequence is TGTGCCAGCAGCGGGACAGACCCCTTGGAGCAGTACTTC. As protein: CASSGTDPLEQYF.

This sequence joins TRBV11-3 and TRBJ2-3, with 7 bases that match TRBD2. Looked up from germline, CDR1 is SGHNT and CDR2 is YENEEA. The J segment lost 7 bases and the V segment lost 1 base, leaving 11 bases of the junction unmatched. The CDR3 length is 16 residues. CDR3 sequence reads: CASSLGRGSLGYTQYF. CDR3 sequence (DNA): TGTGCCAGCAGCTTAGGACGCGGGAGCCTCGGATATACGCAGTATTTT.

CDR3 coding DNA: TGTGCCAGCAGCTTTGCACCTTCAGGGGGCTGGACCGGGGAGCTGTTTTTT. This gives the protein CASSFAPSGGWTGELFF. The J gene is TRBJ2-2, the V gene TRBV5-6; TRBD1 aligns across 8 bases. The germline CDR1 and CDR2 sequences are SGHDT and YYEEEE. Trimming removed 2 bases from V and 5 bases from J; junction bases left unmatched: 11. The CDR3 runs 17 residues.

The chain couples TRBV14 to TRBJ2-1; D gene uncertain. The germline V gene encodes CDR1 SGHDN and CDR2 FVKESK. CDR3 length equals 16 residues. V dropped 2 bases and J dropped 0 bases, with 11 bases sitting between them. CDR3 in amino acids: CASSQFMISSYNEQFF. CDR3 DNA sequence: TGTGCCAGCAGCCAATTTATGATCAGCTCCTACAATGAGCAGTTCTTC.

The V call is TRBV10-3, the J call TRBJ2-1; TRBD1 or TRBD2 may be the D gene (6 bases each). In germline, CDR1 is ENHRY, CDR2 SYGVKD. CDR3 size: 13 residues. Trimming left V 4 bases short and J 6 bases short, with 10 bases between. CDR3 sequence (DNA): TGTGCCATCAGTGTACAGGGAGGCAATGAGCAGTTCTTC. Translation gives CAISVQGGNEQFF.

This chain uses TRBV5-1 with TRBJ2-1; TRBD2 agrees at 8 bases. Germline CDR1 is SGHRS and CDR2 is YFSETQ. The CDR3 spans 15 residues. J was trimmed by 8 bases and V by 1 base; bases with no gene match: 8. CDR3 nucleotide sequence: TGCGCCAGCAGCTTGCACCCGGGAGGGGATTATGAGCAGTTCTTC. Residues: CASSLHPGGDYEQFF.